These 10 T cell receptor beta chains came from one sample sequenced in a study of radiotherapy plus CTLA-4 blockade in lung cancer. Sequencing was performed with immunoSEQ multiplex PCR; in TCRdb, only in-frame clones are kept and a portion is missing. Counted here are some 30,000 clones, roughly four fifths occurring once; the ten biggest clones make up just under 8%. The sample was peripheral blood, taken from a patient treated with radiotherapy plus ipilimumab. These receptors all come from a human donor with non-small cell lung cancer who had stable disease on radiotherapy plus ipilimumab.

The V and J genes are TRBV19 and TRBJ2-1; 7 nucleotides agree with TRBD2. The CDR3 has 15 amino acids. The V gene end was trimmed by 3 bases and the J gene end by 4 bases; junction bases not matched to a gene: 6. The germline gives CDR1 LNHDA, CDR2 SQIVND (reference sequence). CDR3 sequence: CASSMGGGAYNEQFF. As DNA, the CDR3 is TGTGCCAGTAGTATGGGCGGGGGAGCATACAATGAGCAGTTCTTC.

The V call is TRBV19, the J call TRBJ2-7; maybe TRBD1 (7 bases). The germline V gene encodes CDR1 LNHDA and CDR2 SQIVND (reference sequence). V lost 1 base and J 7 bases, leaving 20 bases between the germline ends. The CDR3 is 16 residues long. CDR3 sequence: CASSIGSGGPPREQYF. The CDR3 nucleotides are TGTGCCAGTAGTATAGGATCAGGGGGGCCTCCGCGAGAGCAGTACTTC.

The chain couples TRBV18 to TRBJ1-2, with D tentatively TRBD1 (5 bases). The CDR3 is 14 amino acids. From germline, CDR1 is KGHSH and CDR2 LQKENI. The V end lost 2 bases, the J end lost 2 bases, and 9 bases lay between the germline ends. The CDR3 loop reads CASSPGAENYGYTF. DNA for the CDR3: TGTGCCAGCTCACCAGGGGCCGAGAACTATGGCTACACCTTC.

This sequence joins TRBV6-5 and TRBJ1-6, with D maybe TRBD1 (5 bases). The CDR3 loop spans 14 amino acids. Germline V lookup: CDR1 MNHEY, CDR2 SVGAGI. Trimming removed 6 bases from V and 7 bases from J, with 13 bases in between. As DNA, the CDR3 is TGTGCCAGCAGGCAGGGACGGGAAAATTCACCCCTCCACTTT. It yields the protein CASRQGRENSPLHF.

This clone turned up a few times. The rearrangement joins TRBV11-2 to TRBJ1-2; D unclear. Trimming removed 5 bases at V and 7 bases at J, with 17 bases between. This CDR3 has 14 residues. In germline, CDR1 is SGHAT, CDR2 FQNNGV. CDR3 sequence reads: CASSRLSLRGGYTF. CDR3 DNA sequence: TGTGCCAGCAGCCGTCTTTCCCTAAGAGGTGGCTACACCTTC.

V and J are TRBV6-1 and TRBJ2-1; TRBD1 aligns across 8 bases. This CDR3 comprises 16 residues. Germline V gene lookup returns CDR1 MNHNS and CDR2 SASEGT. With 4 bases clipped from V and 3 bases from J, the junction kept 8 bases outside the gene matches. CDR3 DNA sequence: TGTGCCAGCAGTGGACGAGGACAGGGAATCTACAATGAGCAGTTCTTC. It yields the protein CASSGRGQGIYNEQFF.

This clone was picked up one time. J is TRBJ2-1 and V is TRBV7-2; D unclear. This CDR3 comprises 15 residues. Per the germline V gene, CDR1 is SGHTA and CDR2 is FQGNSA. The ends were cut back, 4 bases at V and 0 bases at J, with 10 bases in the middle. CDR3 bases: TGTGCCAGCAGCTCACGTACGAGCTCCTACAATGAGCAGTTCTTC. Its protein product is CASSSRTSSYNEQFF.

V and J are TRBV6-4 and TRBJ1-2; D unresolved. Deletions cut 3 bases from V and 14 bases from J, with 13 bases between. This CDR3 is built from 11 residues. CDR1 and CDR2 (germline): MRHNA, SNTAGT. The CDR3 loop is CASSESGVYTF. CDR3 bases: TGTGCCAGCAGTGAATCAGGCGTCTATACCTTC.

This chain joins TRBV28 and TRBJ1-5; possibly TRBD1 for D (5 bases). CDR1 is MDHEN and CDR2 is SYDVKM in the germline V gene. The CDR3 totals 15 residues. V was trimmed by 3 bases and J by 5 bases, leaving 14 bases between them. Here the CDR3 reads CASSFSGGRYQPQHF. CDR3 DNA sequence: TGTGCCAGCAGTTTCTCCGGGGGACGGTATCAGCCCCAGCATTTT.

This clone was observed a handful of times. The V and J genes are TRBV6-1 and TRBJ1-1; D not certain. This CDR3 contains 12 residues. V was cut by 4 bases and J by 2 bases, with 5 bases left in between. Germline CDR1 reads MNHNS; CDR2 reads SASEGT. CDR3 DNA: TGTGCCAGCAGTGCCTCAAACACTGAAGCTTTCTTT. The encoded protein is CASSASNTEAFF.